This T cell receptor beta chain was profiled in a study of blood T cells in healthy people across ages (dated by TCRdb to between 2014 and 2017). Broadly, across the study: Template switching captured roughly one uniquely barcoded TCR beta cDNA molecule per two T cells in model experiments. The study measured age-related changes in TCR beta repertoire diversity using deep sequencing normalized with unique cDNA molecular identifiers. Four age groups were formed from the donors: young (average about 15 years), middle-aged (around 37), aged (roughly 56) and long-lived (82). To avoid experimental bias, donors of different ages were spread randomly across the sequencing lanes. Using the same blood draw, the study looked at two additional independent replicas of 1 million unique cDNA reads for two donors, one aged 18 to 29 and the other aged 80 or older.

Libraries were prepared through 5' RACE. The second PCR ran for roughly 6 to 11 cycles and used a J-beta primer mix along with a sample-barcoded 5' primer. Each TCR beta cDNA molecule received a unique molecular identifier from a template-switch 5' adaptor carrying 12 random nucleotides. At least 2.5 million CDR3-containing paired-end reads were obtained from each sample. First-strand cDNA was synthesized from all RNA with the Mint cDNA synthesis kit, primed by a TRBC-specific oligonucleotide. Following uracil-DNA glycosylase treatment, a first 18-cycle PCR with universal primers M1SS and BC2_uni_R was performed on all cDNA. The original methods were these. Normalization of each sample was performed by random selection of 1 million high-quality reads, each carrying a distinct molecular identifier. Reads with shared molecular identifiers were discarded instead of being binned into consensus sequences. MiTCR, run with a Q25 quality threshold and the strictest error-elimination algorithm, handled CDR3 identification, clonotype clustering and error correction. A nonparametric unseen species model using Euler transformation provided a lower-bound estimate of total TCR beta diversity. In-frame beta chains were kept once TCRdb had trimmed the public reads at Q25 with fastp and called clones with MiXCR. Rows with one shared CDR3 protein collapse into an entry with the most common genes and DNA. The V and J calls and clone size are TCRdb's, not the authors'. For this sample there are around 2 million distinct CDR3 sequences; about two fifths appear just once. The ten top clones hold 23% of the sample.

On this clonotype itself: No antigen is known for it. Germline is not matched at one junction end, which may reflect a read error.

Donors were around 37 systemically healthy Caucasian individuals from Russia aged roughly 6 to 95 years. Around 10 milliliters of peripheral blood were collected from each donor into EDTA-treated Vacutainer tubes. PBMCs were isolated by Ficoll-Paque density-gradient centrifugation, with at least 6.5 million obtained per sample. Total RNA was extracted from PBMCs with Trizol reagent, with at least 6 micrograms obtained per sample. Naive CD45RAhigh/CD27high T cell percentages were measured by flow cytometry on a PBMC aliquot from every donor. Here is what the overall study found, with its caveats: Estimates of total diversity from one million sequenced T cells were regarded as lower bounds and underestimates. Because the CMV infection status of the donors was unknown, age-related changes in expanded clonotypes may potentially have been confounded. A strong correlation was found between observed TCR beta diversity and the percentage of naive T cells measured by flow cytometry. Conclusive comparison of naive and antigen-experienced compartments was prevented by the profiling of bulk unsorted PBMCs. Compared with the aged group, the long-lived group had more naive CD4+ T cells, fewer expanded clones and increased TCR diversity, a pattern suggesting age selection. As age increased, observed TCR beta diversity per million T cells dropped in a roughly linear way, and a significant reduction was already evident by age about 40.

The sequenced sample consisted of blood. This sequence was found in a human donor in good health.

The CDR3 in this case is CASSLGLADYNEQCF. The sequence in DNA is TGCGCCAGCAGCTTGGGACTAGCGGATTACAATGAGCAGTGCTTC. Recombination joined TRBV5-1 with TRBJ2-1, and TRBD2 aligns with 9 junction nucleotides. There are 15 amino acids in the CDR3, from cysteine to phenylalanine inclusive. The CDR3 DNA has 45 bases and is translated from base 1. Looking up the germline V gene yields CDR1 SGHRS and CDR2 YFSETQ.